This paragraph reports one TCR beta chain. The antigen remains undetermined. The data were obtained in a study of T-cell memory formation after mild COVID-19. Study-level background: Clusters were largely donor specific. General observations from the study: Clones that contracted from day 15 to 85 had balanced CD4/CD8; later expanders were CD4+ biased.

From 5'RACE with constant-segment primers came TCR alpha and TCR beta cDNA libraries that carried sample barcodes and UMIs. TCRdb re-called the 5' RACE reads through MiXCR, storing one row per CDR3 protein. The sample holds 450,000 to 650,000 distinct CDR3 sequences, about a sixth seen once. The CDR3 extends over 13 amino acids. Germline lookup yields CDR1 SNHLY and CDR2 FYNNEI. V shed 7 bases and J shed 5 bases, with 11 bases lying between them. Sequences were obtained from PBMCs or a T cell subset sorted from them (not recorded which). The chain is built from TRBV2 and TRBJ2-2; unclear D gene. The receptor comes from an adult woman who had mild COVID-19 (a few samples of this study predate the infection). Cell type and time point are not known. For the CDR3, the DNA is TGTGCCAGCAACCGACGTCAGACCGGGGAGCTGTTTTTT. The encoded protein is CASNRRQTGELFF. Full variable domain (rest looked up from reference TRBV2 and TRBJ2-2): EPEVTQTPSHQVTQMGQEVILRCVPISNHLYFYWYRQILGQKVEFLVSFYNNEISEKSEIFDDQFSVERPDGSNFTLKIRSTKLEDSAMYFCASNRRQTGELFFGEGSRLTVL.